This entry lists 8 T cell receptor beta chains sequenced from one sample in a study of T cell repertoires in cytomegalovirus infection. Each CDR3 protein gets one entry after TCRdb re-called the reads with MiXCR. Of roughly 240,000 distinct CDR3 sequences in the sample, roughly 6.5% were seen once. Sample: PBMCs. These receptor sequences come from a human donor in good health (CMV status not recorded). Some clones in this sample may be carry-over from other donors' samples.

The gene calls are TRBV4-3 and TRBJ1-5; no clear D. V gave up 0 bases and J gave up 1 base, with 7 bases separating them. This CDR3 region has 15 residues. From germline, CDR1 is LGHNA and CDR2 YSLEER. The CDR3 nucleotides are TGCGCCAGCAGCCAAGACAGATGGAGCAATCAGCCCCAGCATTTT. Residues: CASSQDRWSNQPQHF.

This clonotype was detected only a few times. The rearrangement links TRBV4-3 to TRBJ2-2; D uncertain. The germline CDR1 and CDR2 sequences are LGHNA and YSLEER. CDR3 length equals 15 residues. The V gene lost 1 base and the J gene lost 5 bases, with 11 bases spanning the gap. CDR3 DNA: TGCGCCAGCAGCCAAGGAGCGCCGAGGACCGGGGAGCTGTTTTTT. It is translated as CASSQGAPRTGELFF.

This clonotype has a count of ten or more. The chain has TRBV7-9 and TRBJ2-2, with no clear D. CDR1 and CDR2 (germline): SEHNR, FQNEAQ (reference sequence). CDR3 length: 16 amino acids. Trimming removed 2 bases from V and 0 bases from J, with 10 bases in between. CDR3 DNA sequence: TGTGCCAGCAGCTTACCAGCTCCCGCGAACACCGGGGAGCTGTTTTTT. As protein: CASSLPAPANTGELFF.

In its sample, this clonotype was seen a few times. V usage is TRBV27 and J usage is TRBJ1-4, with D uncertain. The V end lost 6 bases, the J end lost 7 bases, and 18 bases lay between the germline ends. This CDR3 has 15 amino acids. Germline CDR1 and CDR2: MNHEY and SMNVEV (reference sequence). As DNA, the CDR3 is TGTGCCAGCAGCCGCTATGGTCCCCGAAGTGAAAAACTGTTTTTT. Translated: CASSRYGPRSEKLFF.

The rearrangement uses TRBV29-1 and TRBJ2-3; the match to TRBD2 covers 9 bases. J lost 3 bases, V lost 6 bases, and 1 base had no gene match. The CDR3 runs 12 residues. CDR1 and CDR2 from the germline V gene are SQVTM and ANQGSEA. This CDR3 is CSVTSGTDTQYF. The CDR3 DNA is TGCAGCGTAACTAGCGGGACAGATACGCAGTATTTT.

The chain's CDR3 is CSARGDRGYNEQFF. The CDR3 nucleotides read TGCAGTGCTAGAGGAGACAGGGGTTACAATGAGCAGTTCTTC. V and J are TRBV20-1 and TRBJ2-1, with 8 bases aligning to TRBD1. V shed 1 base and J 4 bases; nucleotides not matched to a gene: 3. CDR3 length: 14 residues. Germline values: CDR1 DFQATT, CDR2 SNEGSKA (reference sequence).

The chain recombines TRBV25-1 with TRBJ2-5; D is possibly TRBD1 or TRBD2 (5 bases each). Germline V gene lookup returns CDR1 MGHDK and CDR2 SYGVNS. The CDR3 is 19 residues long. V was pared by 4 bases and J by 1 base, with 25 bases between. The DNA for the CDR3 is TGTGCCAGCAGTGGAGGGAAATTGGGCGCAGGGTGGGGCCAAGAGACCCAGTACTTC. Amino acid sequence: CASSGGKLGAGWGQETQYF.

This clonotype showed up many times. The chain employs TRBV6-2 or TRBV6-3 and TRBJ1-6, with a tentative D call TRBD1 (5 bases). The ends were cut back, 5 bases at V and 7 bases at J, with 15 bases in the middle. This CDR3 contains 15 residues. Germline CDR1 reads MNHEY; CDR2 reads SVGEGT. CDR3 in DNA: TGTGCCAGCAGTAGGTGGGGACCTGGGAATTCACCCCTCCACTTT. Encoded protein: CASSRWGPGNSPLHF.